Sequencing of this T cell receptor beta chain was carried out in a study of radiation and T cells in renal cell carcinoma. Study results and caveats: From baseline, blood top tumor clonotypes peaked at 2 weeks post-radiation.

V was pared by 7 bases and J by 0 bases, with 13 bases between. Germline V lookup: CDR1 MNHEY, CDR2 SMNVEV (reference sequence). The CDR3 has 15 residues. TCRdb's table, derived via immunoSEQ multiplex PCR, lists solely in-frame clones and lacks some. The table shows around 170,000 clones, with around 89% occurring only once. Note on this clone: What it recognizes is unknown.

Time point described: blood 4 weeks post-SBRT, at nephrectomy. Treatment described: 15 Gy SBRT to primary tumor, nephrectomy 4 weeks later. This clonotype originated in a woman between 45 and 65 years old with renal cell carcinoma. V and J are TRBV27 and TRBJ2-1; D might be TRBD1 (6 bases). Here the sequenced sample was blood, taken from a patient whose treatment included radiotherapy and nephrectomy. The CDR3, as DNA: TGTGCCAGCACCGCCTTGGACAGCTCCTACAATGAGCAGTTCTTC. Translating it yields CASTALDSSYNEQFF.